Each of the 11 T cell receptor beta chains below was sequenced from the same sample in a study of naive and memory T cell subsets. Two oligonucleotides, mixed equimolar, formed the beta constant-region primer covering TRBC1 and TRBC2. TCRdb recomputed calls from the UMI-ligation and nested PCR reads with MiXCR, one row per CDR3 protein. The table has about 150,000 distinct CDR3 sequences, approximately 17% seen once. The sequencing sample was made of naive CD4+ T cells from blood. The receptors were sampled from a human donor in good health.

This clonotype has a handful of counts. This chain links TRBV28 with TRBJ2-5; 12 bases map to TRBD1. Germline trimming cut 5 bases from V and 4 bases from J; bases unmatched to any gene: 5. This CDR3 contains 15 residues. CDR1 and CDR2 (germline): MDHEN, SYDVKM. The CDR3 protein is CASSEGTGGPETQYF. The CDR3 nucleotides are TGTGCCAGCAGTGAGGGGACAGGGGGCCCAGAGACCCAGTACTTC.

Concerning this clonotype itself: A junction boundary mismatches the germline segment, possibly from a read error. The CDR3: CASSLARGSRKVF. The CDR3 nucleotides are TGCGCCAGCAGCTTGGCTAGGGGTAGCCGGAAGGTCTTC. This chain connects TRBV5-1 to TRBJ2-1, with D perhaps matching TRBD1 (5 bases). Per germline, CDR1 SGHRS and CDR2 YFSETQ. This CDR3 is built from 13 residues. The variable domain in full, completed from reference TRBV5-1 and TRBJ2-1, reads KAGVTQTPRYLIKTRGQQVTLSCSPISGHRSVSWYQQTPGQGLQFLFEYFSETQRNKGNFPGRFSGRQFSNSRSEMNVSTLELGDSALYLCASSLARGSRKVFGPGTRLTVL.

For the CDR3, the DNA is TGTGCCAGCAGTCCGAGGCTCGGACAGCGGCAACAAGAGACCCAGTACTTC. It translates to CASSPRLGQRQQETQYF. V and J are TRBV5-4 and TRBJ2-5; D possibly corresponds to TRBD1 (6 bases). Trimming removed 5 bases from V and 2 bases from J, with 22 bases in between. Germline V gives CDR1 SGHNT, CDR2 YYREEE (reference sequence). CDR3 length: 17 residues. The complete variable domain, with remaining parts taken from reference TRBV5-4 and TRBJ2-5, reads ETGVTQSPTHLIKTRGQQVTLRCSSQSGHNTVSWYQQALGQGPQFIFQYYREEENGRGNFPPRFSGLQFPNYSSELNVNALELDDSALYLCASSPRLGQRQQETQYFGPGTRLLVL.

The genes are TRBV28 and TRBJ1-6; no firm D call. Germline V lookup: CDR1 MDHEN, CDR2 SYDVKM. The CDR3 spans 16 residues. Trimming stripped 7 bases from V and 2 bases from J, with 15 bases between. The CDR3 spells CASIPEGGAYNSPLHF. For the CDR3, the DNA is TGTGCCAGCATCCCGGAGGGTGGGGCCTATAATTCACCCCTCCACTTT.

This clonotype has just one count. This chain uses TRBV5-8 with TRBJ1-5; the D gene is possibly TRBD1 (5 bases). The CDR3 spans 16 residues. CDR1 SGHTS and CDR2 YDEGEE come from the germline V gene. V shed 0 bases and J shed 7 bases, with 17 bases lying between them. The chain's CDR3 is CASSLVPGQFKQPQHF. In DNA, the CDR3 is TGTGCCAGCAGCTTGGTTCCGGGGCAATTCAAACAGCCCCAGCATTTT.

The chain joins TRBV7-2 to TRBJ1-5; D ambiguous. CDR1 and CDR2 from the germline V gene are SGHTA and FQGNSA. This CDR3 is built from 14 residues. Trimming shortened V by 5 bases and J by 0 bases, and 8 bases separated the two germline ends. The CDR3 DNA sequence: TGTGCCAGCAGCCCCGATCCTAGCAATCAGCCCCAGCATTTT. This codes for CASSPDPSNQPQHF.

This clonotype has a handful of counts. This chain connects TRBV12-3 or TRBV12-4 to TRBJ2-3, with 7 bases matching TRBD1. This CDR3 spans 15 amino acids. V lost 7 bases and J lost 2; bases outside the gene matches: 9. CDR3 DNA: TGTGCCAGCACGCCTAAAGGACAGGTCACAGATACGCAGTATTTT. It encodes CASTPKGQVTDTQYF.

The V call is TRBV5-1, the J call TRBJ1-1; D unclear. The V end was cut by 4 bases, the J end by 4 bases, with 11 bases between. Looked up from germline, CDR1 is SGHRS and CDR2 is YFSETQ. The CDR3 sequence is 13 residues long. The CDR3 spells CASSGDWGTEAFF. CDR3 coding DNA: TGCGCCAGCAGCGGAGACTGGGGCACTGAAGCTTTCTTT.

This clonotype was counted only a few times. V gene TRBV15 combines with J gene TRBJ1-5; a possible D gene is TRBD1 (5 bases). Per the germline V gene, CDR1 is LNHNV and CDR2 is YYDKDF (reference sequence). The CDR3 covers 16 residues. Trimming shortened V by 3 bases and J by 0 bases, and 12 bases separated the two germline ends. In DNA, the CDR3 is TGTGCCACCAGCAGGGGAGACAGTTATAGCAATCAGCCCCAGCATTTT. It encodes CATSRGDSYSNQPQHF. The whole variable domain, filled in from reference TRBV15 and TRBJ1-5, reads DAMVIQNPRYQVTQFGKPVTLSCSQTLNHNVMYWYQQKSSQAPKLLFHYYDKDFNNEADTPDNFQSRRPNTSFCFLDIRSPGLGDTAMYLCATSRGDSYSNQPQHFGDGTRLSIL.

The genes are TRBV20-1 and TRBJ1-5; TRBD1 matches 10 bases. The CDR3 runs to 15 residues. Germline CDR1 DFQATT, CDR2 SNEGSKA (reference sequence). J lost 3 bases, V lost 3 bases, and 5 bases had no gene match. DNA of the CDR3: TGCAGTGCTAGTGGGACAGGGGTCCCCAATCAGCCCCAGCATTTT. Protein sequence: CSASGTGVPNQPQHF.

V usage is TRBV19 and J usage is TRBJ2-6; unclear D gene. Germline V gives CDR1 LNHDA, CDR2 SQIVND (reference sequence). The CDR3 sequence is 16 residues long. With 3 bases removed from V and 0 bases from J, the gap between germline ends came to 9 bases. CDR3 in DNA: TGTGCCAGTAGTATCGTCCGAAGCTCTGGGGCCAACGTCCTGACTTTC. As protein: CASSIVRSSGANVLTF.